Listed below are T cell receptor beta chains from one sample, sequenced in a study of blood T cell repertoires in COVID-19. TCRdb keeps only in-frame clones here, not all; method: immunoSEQ multiplex PCR. The sample shows around 100,000 clones, around nine tenths of them seen only once. Sequencing input: peripheral blood. The receptors stem from a man between 40 and 49 years old with acute or convalescent COVID-19. The CDR3 runs from the conserved cysteine through the conserved F or W. The D gene is left open where the match is weak. The size entry is marked missing in some rows and otherwise reads once, few, many or a size class.

j_gene | v_gene | d_gene | abundance | CDR3aa | CDR3nt
TRBJ2-5 | TRBV5-4 | TRBD2 | . | CASSLSAGGRETQYF | TGTGCCAGCAGCTTGAGCGCGGGAGGGAGGGAGACCCAGTACTTC
TRBJ2-3 | TRBV20-1 | TRBD2 | . | CSASPPGRGGTDTQYF | TGCAGTGCTAGTCCCCCGGGGCGGGGGGGCACAGATACGCAGTATTTT
TRBJ2-2 | TRBV5-6 | . | . | CASSRRLAGELFF | TGTGCCAGCAGTCGCAGGTTAGCCGGGGAGCTGTTTTTT
TRBJ1-1 | TRBV19 | TRBD1 | . | CASSTTGDTEAFF | TGTGCCAGTAGTACCACAGGGGACACTGAAGCTTTCTTT
TRBJ1-5 | TRBV5-8 | TRBD1 | . | CASSFWGQGRNQPQHF | TGTGCCAGCAGCTTTTGGGGACAGGGTAGGAATCAGCCCCAGCATTTT
TRBJ2-7 | TRBV11-2 | . | . | CASSLVGSDYEQYF | TGTGCCAGCAGCTTAGTGGGTAGCGACTACGAGCAGTACTTC
TRBJ1-3 | TRBV2 | . | . | CASSVGQGRGNTIYF | TGTGCCAGCAGTGTCGGTCAGGGAAGGGGAAACACCATATATTTT
TRBJ2-7 | TRBV27 | . | . | CASSPAGLQVGGEQYF | TGTGCCAGCAGTCCCGCGGGGTTGCAGGTCGGCGGCGAGCAATACTTC
TRBJ2-5 | TRBV29-1 | TRBD2 | . | CSGGGARETQYF | TGCAGCGGCGGGGGGGCGAGAGAGACCCAGTACTTC
TRBJ2-3 | TRBV19 | TRBD2 | . | CASSMGQRGGTDTQYF | TGTGCCAGTAGTATGGGGCAGCGGGGGGGCACAGATACGCAGTATTTT
TRBJ1-1 | TRBV29-1 | . | . | CSVEGGENTEAFF | TGCAGCGTTGAAGGGGGGGAGAACACTGAAGCTTTCTTT
TRBJ1-1 | TRBV5-1 | . | . | CASSFTSTNTEAFF | TGCGCCAGCAGCTTTACTTCCACGAACACTGAAGCTTTCTTT
TRBJ2-7 | TRBV7-2 | TRBD1 | . | CASSPRQGARYEQYF | TGTGCCAGCAGCCCACGACAGGGGGCTCGTTACGAGCAGTACTTC
TRBJ2-2 | TRBV30 | TRBD2 | few | CAWFGRVAGEPGTGELFF | TGTGCCTGGTTCGGGAGGGTGGCAGGGGAGCCGGGGACCGGGGAGCTGTTTTTT
TRBJ2-1 | TRBV19 | TRBD2 | . | CASSMTSGGGYNEQFF | TGTGCCAGTAGTATGACTAGCGGGGGGGGCTACAATGAGCAGTTCTTC
TRBJ1-6 | TRBV4-1 | . | once | CASSQVFQGMFSSPLHF | TGCGCCAGCAGCCAAGTGTTTCAGGGGATGTTCTCTTCACCCCTCCACTTT
TRBJ2-7 | TRBV6-5 | TRBD2 | . | CASRAGLAGSYEQYF | TGTGCCAGCAGAGCTGGACTAGCGGGCTCCTACGAGCAGTACTTC
TRBJ2-5 | TRBV11-3 | TRBD1 | . | CASSPGTGQETQYF | TGTGCCAGCAGCCCTGGGACAGGACAAGAGACCCAGTACTTC
TRBJ1-3 | TRBV2 | . | . | CASSESRNSGNTIYF | TGTGCCAGCAGTGAATCGAGGAACTCTGGAAACACCATATATTTT
TRBJ1-2 | TRBV30 | TRBD1 | few | CAWSVQGVYGYTF | TGTGCCTGGAGTGTTCAGGGGGTCTATGGCTACACCTTC
TRBJ1-1 | TRBV6-5 | . | . | CASSYGQLEAFF | TGTGCCAGCAGTTACGGACAGCTTGAAGCTTTCTTT
TRBJ1-2 | TRBV19 | TRBD1 | . | CASSRSGTGGSPPGYTF | TGTGCCAGTAGTAGATCCGGGACAGGGGGCTCCCCTCCCGGCTACACCTTC
TRBJ1-3 | TRBV7-8 | . | . | CASSRVGGAGNTIYF | TGTGCCAGCAGCCGAGTCGGGGGAGCTGGAAACACCATATATTTT
TRBJ1-5 | TRBV7-2 | . | . | CASSLSRGSGQPQHF | TGTGCCAGCAGCTTAAGCAGGGGCTCTGGTCAGCCCCAGCATTTT
TRBJ1-3 | TRBV3-1/TRBV3-2 | TRBD1 | . | CASSQVGLRGRLATGNTIYF | TGTGCCAGCAGCCAAGTCGGACTCAGGGGGCGCTTGGCCACTGGAAACACCATATATTTT